A selection of T cell receptor beta chains follows, all from one sample in a study of cytomegalovirus exposure and HLA in healthy donors. Here immunoSEQ multiplex PCR was the method, and the copy in TCRdb shows in-frame clones only, minus some. The sample yields roughly 310,000 clones, 88% seen once. Sequencing was carried out using PBMCs. The source is a young man in good health and CMV-seronegative. The CDR3 runs from the conserved cysteine through the conserved F or W. The D gene is left open where the match is weak. Rows give clone size only sometimes, using once, few, many, or a class for an expanded clone.

TRBD1 TRBJ1-5 TRBV7-2 once CASSPPGTGNQPQHF TGTGCCAGCAGCCCCCCAGGGACAGGGAATCAGCCCCAGCATTTT
- TRBJ1-5 TRBV7-9 once CASSLGGGYQPQHF TGTGCCAGCAGCTTGGGGGGGGGCTATCAGCCCCAGCATTTT
TRBD1 TRBJ2-4 TRBV2 - CASSEYVLRQGKNIQYF TGTGCCAGCAGTGAGTACGTTTTAAGACAGGGCAAAAACATTCAGTACTTC
- TRBJ2-7 TRBV5-1 - CASSLERLSSYEQYF TGCGCCAGCAGCTTGGAGAGATTAAGCTCCTACGAGCAGTACTTC
TRBD2 TRBJ2-1 TRBV30 - CAWSVGGGYNEQFF TGTGCCTGGAGTGTGGGGGGGGGCTACAATGAGCAGTTCTTC
- TRBJ1-1 TRBV7-2 - CASSPPGVAGGTEAFF TGTGCCAGCAGCCCACCCGGGGTTGCGGGGGGCACTGAAGCTTTCTTT
TRBD2 TRBJ2-5 TRBV12-5 once CASGPPAGKETQYF TGTGCTAGTGGTCCCCCAGCGGGGAAAGAGACCCAGTACTTC
- TRBJ1-4 TRBV5-6 - CASQFTSNEKLFF TGTGCCAGTCAATTCACTTCTAATGAAAAACTGTTTTTT
- TRBJ1-2 TRBV5-4 - CASSTGGGGGYTF TGTGCCAGCAGCACAGGAGGCGGGGGTGGCTACACCTTC
- TRBJ2-2 TRBV6-5 - CASSYRDMYTGELFF TGTGCCAGCAGTTACCGGGACATGTACACCGGGGAGCTGTTTTTT
- TRBJ2-1 TRBV4-2 - CASSQPVDNEQFF TGTGCCAGCAGCCAACCCGTAGACAATGAGCAGTTCTTC
TRBD2 TRBJ2-7 TRBV11-2 - CASSFGGGVTYEQYF TGTGCCAGCAGCTTCGGCGGGGGAGTCACCTACGAGCAGTACTTC
TRBD2 TRBJ2-3 TRBV7-2 - CASSRPAGGTDTQYF TGTGCCAGCAGCCGCCCAGCGGGGGGCACAGATACGCAGTATTTT
- TRBJ2-3 TRBV19 - CASSIASLTDTQYF TGTGCCAGTAGTATAGCTAGTCTAACAGATACGCAGTATTTT
TRBD1 TRBJ2-5 TRBV11-2 - CASSSGTGRGETQYF TGTGCCAGCAGCTCTGGGACAGGGAGGGGAGAGACCCAGTACTTC
- TRBJ1-1 TRBV4-3 - CASSLSIGAGVNTEAFF TGCGCCAGCAGCCTCTCTATAGGAGCGGGGGTGAACACTGAAGCTTTCTTT
- TRBJ2-5 TRBV2 - CASINRQETQYF TGTGCCAGCATTAACAGGCAAGAGACCCAGTACTTC
- TRBJ2-1 TRBV2 - CASTPTLREQFF TGTGCCAGCACCCCGACTCTTCGGGAGCAGTTCTTC